This section outlines one TCR beta chain sequence together with its context. This sample stems from a study of cytomegalovirus exposure and HLA in healthy donors. V gave up 7 bases and J gave up 1 base; unmatched junction bases: 2. CDR1 SGDLS and CDR2 YYNGEE come from the germline V gene. This CDR3 spans 12 amino acids. 13 Jbeta primers and 60 Vbeta primers were used for the PCR. Libraries were prepared by immunoSEQ multiplex PCR; TCRdb keeps only in-frame clonotypes and omits some of them. The profile covers about 230,000 clones, with roughly 90% appearing a single time and 0.95% to 1.1% taken by the ten largest.

The chain joins TRBV9 to TRBJ2-7, with TRBD2 identical over 7 bases. This TCR came from a woman between 18 and 30 years old in good health and CMV-seronegative. The sample taken for sequencing was PBMCs. The CDR3 sequence: CASGGGSYEQYF. CDR3 coding DNA: TGTGCCAGCGGGGGGGGATCCTACGAGCAGTACTTC.